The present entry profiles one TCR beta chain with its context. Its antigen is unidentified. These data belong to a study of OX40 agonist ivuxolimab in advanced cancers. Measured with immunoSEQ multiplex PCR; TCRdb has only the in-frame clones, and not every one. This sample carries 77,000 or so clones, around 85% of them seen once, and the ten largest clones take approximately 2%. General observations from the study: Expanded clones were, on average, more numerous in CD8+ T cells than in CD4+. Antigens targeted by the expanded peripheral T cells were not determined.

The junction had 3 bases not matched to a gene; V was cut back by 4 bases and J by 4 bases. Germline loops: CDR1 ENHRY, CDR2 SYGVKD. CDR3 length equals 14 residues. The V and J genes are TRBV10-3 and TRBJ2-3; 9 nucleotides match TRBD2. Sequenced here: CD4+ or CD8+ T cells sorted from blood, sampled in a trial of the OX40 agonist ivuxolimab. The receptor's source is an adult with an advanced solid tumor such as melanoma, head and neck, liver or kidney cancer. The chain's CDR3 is CAISGSSGADTQYF. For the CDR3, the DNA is TGTGCCATCAGTGGATCTAGCGGGGCAGATACGCAGTATTTT.